The source of this TCR beta chain is a study of blood T cell repertoires in COVID-19. Study overall: Spain, Italy and the United States supplied samples that represented acute and convalescent COVID-19. The analysed material was cDNA or gDNA that came from T cells, B-cell-depleted T cells, or PBMCs.

Clones were sequenced by immunoSEQ multiplex PCR, and TCRdb holds only the in-frame ones, with some missing. The sample holds around 370,000 clones, roughly 90% seen once. This CDR3 comprises 14 residues. Germline CDR1 MDHEN, CDR2 SYDVKM. V dropped 4 bases and J dropped 8; count of bases not matched to a gene: 5. Seattle's enrolled individuals joined amid active infection and were then monitored longitudinally. This clone was seen only a few times. Sequencing input: peripheral blood. This clonotype originated in a woman in her seventies with COVID-19, enrolled during active disease. This sequence joins TRBV28 and TRBJ1-4, with 9 bases identical to TRBD1. Here the CDR3 reads CASSSTGGGEKLFF. The DNA for the CDR3 is TGTGCCAGCAGTTCGACAGGGGGAGGCGAAAAACTGTTTTTT.